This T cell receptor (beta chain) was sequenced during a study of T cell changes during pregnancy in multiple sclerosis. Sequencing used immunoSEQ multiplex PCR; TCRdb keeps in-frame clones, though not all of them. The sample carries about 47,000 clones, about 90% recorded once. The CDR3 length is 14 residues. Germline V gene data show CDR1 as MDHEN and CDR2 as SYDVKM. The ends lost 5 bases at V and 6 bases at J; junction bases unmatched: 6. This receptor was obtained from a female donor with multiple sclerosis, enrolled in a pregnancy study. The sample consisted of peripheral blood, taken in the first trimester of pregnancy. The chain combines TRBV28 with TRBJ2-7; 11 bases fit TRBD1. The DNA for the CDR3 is TGTGCCAGCAGTAAAGGGGACAGGGGGGGCGAGCAGTACTTC. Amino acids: CASSKGDRGGEQYF.